This TCR beta chain originates from a study of blood T cell repertoires in COVID-19. Looked up from germline, CDR1 is GTSNPN and CDR2 is SVGIG (reference sequence). The CDR3 loop spans 13 amino acids. V was pared by 6 bases and J by 7 bases, with 15 bases between. Under the authors' procedure: Estimates of nucleated cell counts were drawn from the amplification of reference gene primers. Here immunoSEQ multiplex PCR was the method, and the copy in TCRdb shows in-frame clones only, minus some. From that table come the V and J calls and clone size; the DNA was used to work out D and trimming. This table has about 500,000 clones, roughly nine tenths appearing once.

The source material was PBMCs or T cells enriched from blood (not recorded which). The sequence was obtained from a woman under 30 who had recovered from COVID-19. The chain is built from TRBV30 and TRBJ1-4; perhaps TRBD1 as D (6 bases). The CDR3 DNA reads as TGTGCCTGCAAAGGGCAGGGGCCTGAAAAACTGTTTTTT. This encodes CACKGQGPEKLFF. Drawing the rest from reference TRBV30 and TRBJ1-4, the complete variable domain is SQTIHQWPATLVQPVGSPLSLECTVEGTSNPNLYWYRQAAGRGLQLLFYSVGIGQISSEVPQNLSASRPQDRQFILSSKKLLLSDSGFYLCACKGQGPEKLFFGSGTQLSVL.